These 32 T cell receptor beta chains share one sample of origin, sequenced in a study of T cell responses to AZD1222 COVID-19 vaccine. Profiled with immunoSEQ multiplex PCR; TCRdb holds only in-frame clones, not every one. The repertoire has 80,000 to 95,000 clones, 88% of them found once; the top ten carry approximately 5%. The specimen was peripheral blood, collected on day 0 of MenACWY control vaccination. These TCRs come from an adult in good health.

The rearrangement joins TRBV27 to TRBJ1-5, with D maybe TRBD1 (5 bases). This CDR3 region has 15 residues. CDR1 MNHEY and CDR2 SMNVEV come from the germline V gene (reference sequence). V was pared by 5 bases and J by 0 bases, with 11 bases between. In nucleotides, the CDR3 is TGTGCCAGCAGTCCATTCCAGGGTAGCAATCAGCCCCAGCATTTT. Its translation: CASSPFQGSNQPQHF.

The gene calls are TRBV7-2 and TRBJ2-7; TRBD2 agrees at 7 bases. Losses at the gene ends were 0 bases for V and 2 bases for J; bases not matched to a gene: 13. This CDR3 comprises 18 residues. CDR1 is SGHTA and CDR2 is FQGNSA in the germline V gene. In DNA, the CDR3 is TGTGCCAGCAGCTTAGCCCTAACCCGCCTAGCGGTTCCCTACGAGCAGTACTTC. It specifies CASSLALTRLAVPYEQYF.

The chain couples TRBV10-2 to TRBJ2-1; the match to TRBD2 covers 9 bases. V lost 2 bases and J lost 10; bases outside the gene matches: 6. Germline CDR1 WSHSY, CDR2 SAAADI. This CDR3 is 14 amino acids long. The CDR3 spells CASSEINGLAEQFF. CDR3 sequence (DNA): TGCGCCAGCAGTGAGATTAACGGACTAGCGGAGCAGTTCTTC.

Remarks on this clone: The final CDR3 position lacks the conserved phenylalanine or tryptophan, pointing to a likely read error. Because the CDR3's place on the DNA is in doubt, the DNA is left out and the CDR3 is given as listed by TCRdb. J is TRBJ2-7 and V is TRBV28; TRBD2, the D gene given by the table, was not confirmed from the DNA. The CDR3 spans 11 residues, counting both ends. CDR1 and CDR2 (germline): MDHEN, SYDVKM. The CDR3 sequence is CATSFSGELVI.

This clone has a handful of counts. The chain has TRBV4-3 and TRBJ1-2; D is uncertain. Germline CDR1 reads LGHNA; CDR2 reads YSLEER. V dropped 0 bases and J dropped 3 bases, with 5 bases sitting between them. This CDR3 comprises 13 residues. CDR3 protein: CASSQERDYGYTF. The CDR3 nucleotides are TGCGCCAGCAGCCAAGAACGGGACTATGGCTACACCTTC.

V gene TRBV19 combines with J gene TRBJ1-5, with D possibly TRBD1 on 6 matching bases. V lost 3 bases to trimming and J lost 0 bases, with 15 bases between them. CDR3 length equals 17 residues. Germline CDR1 and CDR2: LNHDA and SQIVND (reference sequence). CDR3 sequence (DNA): TGTGCCAGTAGTATGGGAGGTGGGGGGCTTAGCAATCAGCCCCAGCATTTT. Encoded protein: CASSMGGGGLSNQPQHF.

The chain couples TRBV5-6 to TRBJ1-4; the D is unclear. The V end was cut by 0 bases, the J end by 0 bases, with 6 bases between. Germline CDR1 reads SGHDT; CDR2 reads YYEEEE. CDR3 length equals 15 residues. The CDR3 DNA is TGTGCCAGCAGCTTGGAGGCTGCAACTAATGAAAAACTGTTTTTT. Translated, it gives CASSLEAATNEKLFF.

This clone was counted between two and nine times. The V call is TRBV5-4, the J call TRBJ2-7; 10 bases align to TRBD1. CDR3 length: 15 amino acids. V was clipped by 2 bases and J by 2 bases; unmatched bases: 4. Germline CDR1 is SGHNT and CDR2 is YYREEE (reference sequence). The CDR3 reads CASSFGTGVAYEQYF. The CDR3 region has the DNA TGTGCCAGCAGCTTTGGGACAGGGGTGGCCTACGAGCAGTACTTC.

The CDR3 DNA sequence: TGTGCCAGCAGTTCCCCCCGGACTAAGGAGCAGTACTTC. As protein: CASSSPRTKEQYF. The chain combines TRBV6-5 with TRBJ2-7, with D possibly matching TRBD2 (6 bases). This CDR3 spans 13 amino acids. The germline CDR1 and CDR2 sequences are MNHEY and SVGAGI. V lost 4 bases and J 7 bases, leaving 14 bases between the germline ends.

The chain uses TRBV7-2 and TRBJ2-1, with 7 bases matching TRBD1. Trimming cost V 4 bases and J 9 bases; bases outside gene matches: 9. There are 14 residues in the CDR3. Germline-derived CDR1 and CDR2 are SGHTA and FQGNSA. DNA for the CDR3: TGTGCCAGCAGCTCCCAACAGGGGCTCGGTGAGCAGTTCTTC. This encodes CASSSQQGLGEQFF.

This chain connects TRBV6-5 to TRBJ1-6; the D gene is possibly TRBD1 (5 bases). Germline V gene data show CDR1 as MNHEY and CDR2 as SVGAGI. The CDR3 is made up of 14 amino acids. Trimming stripped 10 bases from V and 7 bases from J, with 17 bases between. CDR3 protein: CATEATVRNSPLHF. In DNA, the CDR3 is TGTGCCACCGAAGCGACAGTAAGGAATTCACCCCTCCACTTT.

V usage is TRBV28 and J usage is TRBJ1-1; 8 bases are a match to TRBD1. This CDR3 has 14 amino acids. Germline CDR1 reads MDHEN; CDR2 reads SYDVKM. Trimming removed 6 bases from V and 6 bases from J; junction bases left unmatched: 9. The CDR3 coding sequence is TGTGCCAGCAGCCTCCCCCAGGGGGCGGCTGAAGCTTTCTTT. This encodes CASSLPQGAAEAFF.

The chain carries TRBV7-2 and TRBJ1-2, with D unresolved. CDR1 is SGHTA and CDR2 is FQGNSA in the germline V gene. This CDR3 contains 14 residues. Trimming cost V 2 bases and J 2 bases, with 9 bases left between them. The CDR3 protein is CASSLWANNYGYTF. Here the CDR3 DNA reads TGTGCCAGCAGCTTATGGGCCAACAACTATGGCTACACCTTC. Looking up the rest from reference TRBV7-2 and TRBJ1-2 gives the full variable domain: GAGVSQSPSNKVTEKGKDVELRCDPISGHTALYWYRQSLGQGLEFLIYFQGNSAPDKSGLPSDRFSAERTGGSVSTLTIQRTQQEDSAVYLCASSLWANNYGYTFGSGTRLTVV.

This chain links TRBV18 with TRBJ2-2, with unresolved D. Germline CDR1 is KGHSH and CDR2 is LQKENI. The ends were cut back, 3 bases at V and 7 bases at J, with 15 bases in the middle. This CDR3 has 15 amino acids. The CDR3 protein is CASSPPSTLSGELFF. The CDR3 DNA reads as TGTGCCAGCTCACCGCCATCTACGCTTAGCGGGGAGCTGTTTTTT.

The chain carries TRBV7-9 and TRBJ2-7; 13 bases match TRBD2. V gave up 1 base and J gave up 7 bases; unmatched junction bases: 4. The CDR3 spans 15 residues. CDR1 and CDR2 (germline): SEHNR, FQNEAQ (reference sequence). The CDR3 is CASSLEGLAGSEQYF. CDR3 sequence (DNA): TGTGCCAGCAGCTTAGAGGGACTAGCGGGAAGTGAGCAGTACTTC.

The gene calls are TRBV5-4 and TRBJ2-7, with TRBD2 matching over 8 bases. V lost 3 bases to trimming and J lost 5 bases; unmatched junction nucleotides: 13. The V gene's germline CDR1 is SGHNT and CDR2 YYREEE (reference sequence). The CDR3 spans 16 residues. The CDR3 sequence is CASSWASGSGVDEQYF. The CDR3 bases are TGTGCCAGCAGCTGGGCAAGCGGGAGTGGTGTCGACGAGCAGTACTTC.

This clone came up once. One end of the junction fails to match germline, which may point to a read error. The rearrangement joins TRBV11-2 to TRBJ1-2, with 8 bases that match TRBD1. Germline V gene lookup returns CDR1 SGHAT and CDR2 FQNNGV. The CDR3 contains 15 residues. DNA for the CDR3: TGTGCCAGCAACTTAGGGGACAGGTTTAACTATGGCTACACCTTC. Protein: CASNLGDRFNYGYTF.

This chain links TRBV28 with TRBJ2-1; weak D call: TRBD1 (5 bases). The CDR3 loop spans 13 amino acids. V shed 6 bases and J shed 9 bases, with 15 bases lying between them. CDR1 is MDHEN and CDR2 is SYDVKM in the germline V gene. As DNA, the CDR3 is TGTGCCAGCAGAGTCGGTGGTCAGGGTGAGCAGTTCTTC. Its protein is CASRVGGQGEQFF.

CDR3 sequence reads: CASSLQGRSNYGYTF. CDR3 coding DNA: TGTGCCAGCAGTCTCCAGGGGCGCTCTAACTATGGCTACACCTTC. This chain uses TRBV28 with TRBJ1-2; D possibly corresponds to TRBD1 (6 bases). Germline V gene data show CDR1 as MDHEN and CDR2 as SYDVKM. The V end was cut by 5 bases, the J end by 0 bases, with 13 bases between. The CDR3 consists of 15 residues.

The chain is built from TRBV28 and TRBJ2-7; D remains unclear. V was pared by 6 bases and J by 0 bases, with 6 bases between. The CDR3 covers 12 residues. From germline, CDR1 is MDHEN and CDR2 SYDVKM. The CDR3 loop is CASRGISYEQYF. CDR3 DNA sequence: TGTGCCAGCAGGGGAATCTCCTACGAGCAGTACTTC. Full variable domain (missing parts from reference TRBV28 and TRBJ2-7): DVKVTQSSRYLVKRTGEKVFLECVQDMDHENMFWYRQDPGLGLRLIYFSYDVKMKEKGDIPEGYSVSREKKERFSLILESASTNQTSMYLCASRGISYEQYFGPGTRLTVT.

This chain links TRBV28 with TRBJ2-5; 7 nucleotides agree with TRBD2. This CDR3 comprises 16 residues. The V segment lost 5 bases and the J segment 2 bases; nucleotides outside the gene matches: 11. In germline, CDR1 is MDHEN, CDR2 SYDVKM. The CDR3 DNA follows: TGTGCCAGCAGTCCCCTGGGTAGCGGGCAACAAGAGACCCAGTACTTC. This sequence encodes CASSPLGSGQQETQYF.

This clone occurred once. The gene calls are TRBV11-2 and TRBJ1-1; 8 nucleotides match TRBD1. V lost 4 bases and J lost 6; bases outside the gene matches: 4. This CDR3 is built from 13 residues. In germline, CDR1 is SGHAT, CDR2 FQNNGV. CDR3 bases: TGTGCCAGCAGCTACAGGGGGAGCGCTGAAGCTTTCTTT. It yields the protein CASSYRGSAEAFF.

The chain has TRBV9 and TRBJ2-1, with D possibly TRBD2 on 6 matching bases. Germline CDR1 is SGDLS and CDR2 is YYNGEE. V was trimmed by 3 bases and J by 3 bases, leaving 16 bases between them. The CDR3 totals 16 residues. The CDR3 here is CASSGRDAVDYNEQFF. The CDR3 DNA reads TGTGCCAGCAGCGGGCGGGACGCTGTTGACTACAATGAGCAGTTCTTC. The full variable domain, in which reference TRBV9 and TRBJ2-1 provide the parts outside the CDR3, is DSGVTQTPKHLITATGQRVTLRCSPRSGDLSVYWYQQSLDQGLQFLIQYYNGEERAKGNILERFSAQQFPDLHSELNLSSLELGDSALYFCASSGRDAVDYNEQFFGPGTRLTVL.

The V gene is TRBV5-4, the J gene TRBJ2-5; the D is unclear. The V and J ends lost 3 bases and 1 base respectively, with 16 bases between them. Germline lookup yields CDR1 SGHNT and CDR2 YYREEE (reference sequence). The CDR3 is made up of 16 amino acids. This CDR3 is CASSSSPGLGQETQYF. Written as DNA, the CDR3 is TGTGCCAGCAGCTCCTCCCCAGGATTGGGCCAAGAGACCCAGTACTTC.

The chain couples TRBV3-1 (or the pseudogene TRBV3-2) to TRBJ2-1; D is unclear. Germline V gene lookup returns CDR1 LGHDT and CDR2 YNNKEL (reference sequence). Trimming removed 0 bases from V and 5 bases from J, with 5 bases in between. The CDR3 covers 13 residues. The CDR3 coding sequence is TGTGCCAGCAGCCAAGACGTGAACAATGAGCAGTTCTTC. Encoded protein: CASSQDVNNEQFF.

The rearrangement links TRBV19 to TRBJ1-6; D is unresolved. This CDR3 has 14 residues. Trimming took off 0 bases at V and 10 bases at J, with 10 bases between the two ends. CDR1 is LNHDA, CDR2 SQIVND, per germline (reference sequence). The chain's CDR3 is CASSIEGPGSPLHF. The CDR3 coding sequence is TGTGCCAGTAGTATAGAAGGGCCAGGATCACCCCTCCACTTT.

Here the CDR3 DNA reads TGTGCCAGCATAGCGGTCTATGGCTACACCTTC. Translation: CASIAVYGYTF. V gene TRBV6-5 combines with J gene TRBJ1-2, with D hard to call. Trimming cost V 7 bases and J 4 bases, with 7 bases left between them. The CDR3 covers 11 residues. Germline V gives CDR1 MNHEY, CDR2 SVGAGI.

The chain couples TRBV25-1 to TRBJ1-3; D remains ambiguous. The length of the CDR3 is 15 residues. The germline CDR1 and CDR2 sequences are MGHDK and SYGVNS. Trimming removed 4 bases at V and 4 bases at J, with 14 bases between. This chain's CDR3 is CASSVHGESGNTIYF. CDR3 sequence (DNA): TGTGCCAGCAGTGTACACGGAGAGTCAGGAAACACCATATATTTT.

The chain is built from TRBV7-9 and TRBJ1-6, with D uncertain. The germline V and J ends were trimmed by 5 bases and 8 bases, with 13 bases remaining between them. This CDR3 has 14 residues. Germline-derived CDR1 and CDR2 are SEHNR and FQNEAQ (reference sequence). The CDR3 region is CASSPWTGHSPLHF. The CDR3 DNA follows: TGTGCCAGCAGCCCCTGGACTGGCCATTCACCCCTCCACTTT.

The gene calls are TRBV30 and TRBJ1-3; 8 bases match TRBD1. Losses at the gene ends were 3 bases for V and 1 base for J; bases not matched to a gene: 2. This CDR3 is built from 14 residues. Germline V gene data show CDR1 as GTSNPN and CDR2 as SVGIG (reference sequence). The CDR3 region is CAWRDRESGNTIYF. DNA for the CDR3: TGTGCCTGGAGGGACAGGGAGTCTGGAAACACCATATATTTT.

J is TRBJ2-1 and V is TRBV3-1 (or the pseudogene TRBV3-2), with TRBD2 matching 12 bases. J gave up 0 bases and V 4 bases, and 7 bases lay outside the gene matches. Germline CDR1 and CDR2: LGHDT and YNNKEL (reference sequence). This CDR3 has 18 residues. CDR3 residues: CASSPELAGGPSYNEQFF. The DNA for the CDR3 is TGTGCCAGCAGCCCCGAACTAGCGGGAGGCCCCTCCTACAATGAGCAGTTCTTC.

Here the CDR3 DNA reads TGCGCCAGCACGCCCGCCCTTAATCAGCCCCAGCATTTT. Residues: CASTPALNQPQHF. The chain uses TRBV23-1 and TRBJ1-5; no clear D gene. TRBV23-1 is annotated as an ORF whose role is uncertain. The CDR3 length is 13 residues. V lost 7 bases and J 4 bases, leaving 11 bases between the germline ends.